This T cell receptor beta chain was identified during a study of shared clonotypes between healthy human individuals. The overall study: Per donor, three plates held CD4 naive cells, three held CD4 memory, two held CD8 naive and one held CD8 memory.

CD4+ cells were split into CD45RA+ naive and CD45RA-negative memory subsets. The test was conducted at deep level. As handled by the study authors: As immunoSEQ supplied junction-only sequences (without quality scores), filtering differed. The protocol was immunoSEQ multiplex PCR, while the TCRdb copy is restricted to in-frame clones and leaves out a portion. The DNA gave D and trimming, while V, J and clone size come from that table. The table records about 1.5 million clones, 95% to 99% of them present only once. The CDR3 runs 12 residues. Germline-derived CDR1 and CDR2 are SGHNT and YYREEE (reference sequence). Trimming pared 4 bases from V and 0 bases from J, leaving 4 bases between. In its sample, this clone was seen once. Other DNA sequences from this sample encode an identical CDR3 as well.

The chain uses TRBV5-4 and TRBJ2-5; D is undetermined. This TCR came from a man younger than 45 in good health. Sequencing was done on a sample of naive CD4+ T cells sorted from blood. Subset specified: CD45RA+ positively selected. CDR3 sequence reads: CASSPNQETQYF. CDR3 DNA sequence: TGTGCCAGCAGCCCTAACCAAGAGACCCAGTACTTC.